This T cell receptor (beta chain) was documented in a study of T cell responses to AZD1222 COVID-19 vaccine. The repertoire was sequenced with immunoSEQ multiplex PCR; TCRdb's copy has only in-frame clones and lacks some. The sample holds roughly 76,000 clones; 70% to 90% are singletons and the top ten take less than 3%. The germline gives CDR1 SGHNT, CDR2 YENEEA. V gave up 5 bases and J gave up 7 bases, with 12 bases separating them. CDR3 length equals 13 residues. The chain combines TRBV11-3 with TRBJ2-1; D unresolved. The sample in question was peripheral blood, obtained on day 0 of AZD1222 vaccination. This sequence was found in an adult in good health. The CDR3, as DNA: TGTGCCAGCAGCCCCGAGGTGGGGAATGAGCAGTTCTTC. It translates to CASSPEVGNEQFF.